A single sample is the source of the 5 T cell receptor beta chains below, sequenced in a study of Ad26.COV2.S vaccination and SARS-CoV-2 variants. Data came from immunoSEQ multiplex PCR; TCRdb stores just in-frame clones and leaves some out. The sample has about 440,000 clones, roughly 87% seen once. As for treatment: roughly 19 received Ad26.COV2.S at low or high dose, single or two shots; 5 received placebo; per-sample allocation not given. On day 63 after the first injection, vaccine and placebo recipients gave samples. The starting material was peripheral blood, obtained in a trial of Ad26.COV2.S vaccine versus placebo. The origin of the receptors is a person aged 18 to 65 who received the Ad26.COV2.S COVID-19 vaccine or a placebo.

This clone was picked up a small number of times. The chain links TRBV27 to TRBJ1-6; D unclear. The length of the CDR3 is 13 residues. V was pared by 3 bases and J by 0 bases, with 0 bases between. CDR1 and CDR2 from the germline V gene are MNHEY and SMNVEV (reference sequence). CDR3 in DNA: TGTGCCAGCAGTTTCTCCTATAATTCACCCCTCCACTTT. As protein: CASSFSYNSPLHF.

V and J are TRBV9 and TRBJ2-1, with D unclear. The CDR3 sequence is 14 residues long. Per germline, CDR1 SGDLS and CDR2 YYNGEE. The V end lost 0 bases, the J end lost 6 bases, and 10 bases lay between the germline ends. CDR3 in amino acids: CASSVAPSVNEQFF. CDR3 sequence (DNA): TGTGCCAGCAGCGTAGCCCCCAGTGTCAATGAGCAGTTCTTC.

This clone appeared a single time. This sequence joins TRBV15 and TRBJ2-1, with D tentatively TRBD2 (5 bases). Germline loops: CDR1 LNHNV, CDR2 YYDKDF (reference sequence). The CDR3 covers 12 residues. Between the trimmed V and J ends, which lost 5 bases and 8 bases, there was a span of 10 bases. The CDR3 loop reads CATSYGVDEQFF. The CDR3 nucleotides are TGTGCCACCAGCTACGGGGTCGATGAGCAGTTCTTC.

The chain joins TRBV28 to TRBJ2-1; TRBD1 is a possible D gene (5 bases). V gave up 2 bases and J gave up 8 bases, with 7 bases separating them. Per the germline V gene, CDR1 is MDHEN and CDR2 is SYDVKM. The CDR3 runs 12 residues. CDR3 sequence: CASSLQGYEQFF. DNA of the CDR3: TGTGCCAGCAGTTTACAGGGCTATGAGCAGTTCTTC.

The CDR3 coding sequence is TGTGCCAGCAGCTTTGGACAGGGAGTTTCCTTTAATGAAAAACTGTTTTTT. Translating it yields CASSFGQGVSFNEKLFF. V usage is TRBV7-2 and J usage is TRBJ1-4; the match to TRBD1 covers 8 bases. Trimming cost V 3 bases and J 4 bases; bases outside gene matches: 10. This CDR3 is 17 amino acids long. CDR1 and CDR2 from the germline V gene are SGHTA and FQGNSA.